The 22 T cell receptor beta chains below all came from one sample that was sequenced in a study of T cells in Graves' hyperthyroidism and ophthalmopathy. Amplified TCR beta CDR3 regions came from RNA transcripts. First-round RT-PCR of the TCR CDR3 relied on the HTBI primer set. TCRdb re-called the multiplex PCR reads through MiXCR, storing one row per CDR3 protein. The sample comprises fewer than 650,000 distinct CDR3 sequences, 14% of which are singletons, and over 6% rests with the top ten. Sequencing was done on a sample of blood. The receptors stem from a woman aged 18-29 years with Graves' ophthalmopathy.

This clonotype was seen many times. The V gene is TRBV7-9, the J gene TRBJ2-5, with a tentative D call TRBD2 (5 bases). V dropped 4 bases and J dropped 7 bases, with 16 bases sitting between them. CDR3 length: 14 residues. The germline gives CDR1 SEHNR, CDR2 FQNEAQ (reference sequence). The CDR3 is CASSYGAARGTQYF. The CDR3 DNA reads TGTGCCAGCAGCTACGGAGCGGCCCGGGGGACCCAGTACTTC.

This clonotype appeared many times. V usage is TRBV18 and J usage is TRBJ1-4; unclear D gene. V was cut by 2 bases and J by 2 bases, with 6 bases left in between. Germline V lookup: CDR1 KGHSH, CDR2 LQKENI. This CDR3 contains 14 residues. The CDR3 coding sequence is TGTGCCAGCTCACCATCCGGGACTAATGAAAAACTGTTTTTT. Residues: CASSPSGTNEKLFF. The full variable domain, rest sourced from reference TRBV18 and TRBJ1-4, is NAGVMQNPRHLVRRRGQEARLRCSPMKGHSHVYWYRQLPEEGLKFMVYLQKENIIDESGMPKERFSAEFPKEGPSILRIQQVVRGDSAAYFCASSPSGTNEKLFFGSGTQLSVL.

In this sample, this clonotype turned up many times. This chain uses TRBV15 with TRBJ2-4; 7 bases map to TRBD2. CDR1 is LNHNV and CDR2 is YYDKDF in the germline V gene (reference sequence). The J segment lost 9 bases and the V segment lost 0 bases, leaving 5 bases of the junction unmatched. CDR3 length: 14 amino acids. CDR3 nucleotide sequence: TGTGCCACCAGCAGAGATAAGGCGGGGGTCATTCAGTACTTC. Translation gives CATSRDKAGVIQYF. Together with reference TRBV15 and TRBJ2-4, the CDR3 gives the full variable domain: DAMVIQNPRYQVTQFGKPVTLSCSQTLNHNVMYWYQQKSSQAPKLLFHYYDKDFNNEADTPDNFQSRRPNTSFCFLDIRSPGLGDTAMYLCATSRDKAGVIQYFGAGTRLSVL.

This clonotype was observed at least ten times. The genes are TRBV5-8 and TRBJ2-1; D not certain. The CDR3 loop spans 13 amino acids. CDR1 SGHTS and CDR2 YDEGEE come from the germline V gene. V was trimmed by 3 bases and J by 3 bases, leaving 7 bases between them. DNA of the CDR3: TGTGCCAGCAGCTCGTATGACTACAATGAGCAGTTCTTC. Encoded protein: CASSSYDYNEQFF.

The V call is TRBV20-1, the J call TRBJ2-5; perhaps TRBD1 as D (6 bases). Germline CDR1 and CDR2: DFQATT and SNEGSKA (reference sequence). The CDR3 runs to 12 residues. V lost 4 bases to trimming and J lost 3 bases, with 9 bases between them. CDR3 nucleotides: TGCAGTGCTACGGGACAAGAAGAGACCCAGTACTTC. Amino acids: CSATGQEETQYF.

This clonotype occurred a few times. V is TRBV5-1 and J is TRBJ2-3, with a weak D call TRBD1 (6 bases). The ends were cut back, 3 bases at V and 10 bases at J, with 18 bases in the middle. This CDR3 is 14 amino acids long. Germline loops: CDR1 SGHRS, CDR2 YFSETQ. For the CDR3, the DNA is TGCGCCAGCAGCTCAGGACAGCAATTGGGGGCGCAGTATTTT. Amino acid sequence: CASSSGQQLGAQYF.

Only a few counts were recorded for this clonotype. V usage is TRBV6-1 and J usage is TRBJ2-3, with 7 bases fitting TRBD2. The CDR3 contains 13 residues. With V trimmed by 7 bases and J by 7 bases, 8 bases remained unmatched. Germline lookup yields CDR1 MNHNS and CDR2 SASEGT. Here the CDR3 reads CASTGLTYYTQYF. DNA for the CDR3: TGTGCCAGCACGGGACTAACGTATTATACGCAGTATTTT.

This clonotype was observed a handful of times. The chain employs TRBV7-9 and TRBJ2-7; TRBD2 agrees at 12 bases. V dropped 5 bases and J dropped 9; count of bases not matched to a gene: 11. Germline V CDR1 and CDR2: SEHNR, FQNEAQ (reference sequence). This CDR3 comprises 15 residues. The CDR3 DNA reads TGTGCCAGCAGCCCCCGGACTAGCGGGACCCAGGGGCAGTACTTC. This sequence encodes CASSPRTSGTQGQYF.

This clonotype was seen at least ten times. This chain links TRBV20-1 with TRBJ2-1, with 12 bases aligning to TRBD2. The CDR3 totals 15 residues. In germline, CDR1 is DFQATT, CDR2 SNEGSKA (reference sequence). V shed 5 bases, J shed 0 bases, and the junction held 2 bases outside the gene matches. The CDR3 sequence is CSAPTSGSSYNEQFF. The CDR3 DNA follows: TGCAGTGCTCCGACTAGCGGGAGCTCCTACAATGAGCAGTTCTTC.

This clonotype was seen at least ten times. The genes are TRBV6-1 and TRBJ1-1, with 8 bases identical to TRBD1. Trimming at V came to 2 bases and at J to 4 bases, leaving 9 bases not matched to a gene. This CDR3 is 16 amino acids long. Germline values: CDR1 MNHNS, CDR2 SASEGT. CDR3 sequence (DNA): TGTGCCAGCAGTGAACGACAGGGGCGCCGAGGCACTGAAGCTTTCTTT. This codes for CASSERQGRRGTEAFF.

As for this clonotype: A much bigger clone sits one base away, suggesting this may be a read error. This chain links TRBV6-9 with TRBJ1-2; a possible D gene is TRBD1 (6 bases). V gave up 3 bases and J gave up 3 bases, with 20 bases separating them. From germline, CDR1 is MNHGY and CDR2 SVAAGI. The CDR3 loop spans 17 amino acids. CDR3 protein: CASSYTAKTGFHYGYTF. CDR3 nucleotide sequence: TGTGCCAGCAGTTACACCGCCAAGACAGGTTTCCACTATGGCTACACCTTC.

This clonotype was counted only a few times. The chain links TRBV19 to TRBJ1-6, with 7 bases lining up with TRBD1. This CDR3 spans 14 amino acids. After removal of 7 bases from V and 7 bases from J, the junction contained 7 bases not matched to a gene. Looked up from germline, CDR1 is LNHDA and CDR2 is SQIVND (reference sequence). The CDR3 loop is CASTRTGHNSPLHF. In nucleotides, the CDR3 is TGTGCCAGTACTCGGACAGGCCACAATTCACCCCTCCACTTT.

Comment on this clonotype: A much larger clone lies a single base off, so this may be a read error. The V and J genes are TRBV10-3 and TRBJ1-2; D unclear. The CDR3 loop spans 13 amino acids. Trimming removed 2 bases at V and 8 bases at J, with 12 bases between. Germline CDR1 and CDR2: ENHRY and SYGVKD. The CDR3 protein is CAISEPPMRGYTF. CDR3 DNA sequence: TGTGCCATCAGTGAGCCCCCCATGCGGGGCTACACCTTC.

In this sample, this clonotype turned up many times. The V gene is TRBV28, the J gene TRBJ2-2; maybe TRBD2 (5 bases). Germline-derived CDR1 and CDR2 are MDHEN and SYDVKM. CDR3 size: 15 residues. The V and J ends lost 4 bases and 4 bases respectively, with 13 bases between them. CDR3 residues: CASSYDGGGTGELFF. The CDR3 nucleotides read TGTGCCAGCAGTTATGACGGAGGCGGCACCGGGGAGCTGTTTTTT. The variable domain in full, with the rest retrieved from reference TRBV28 and TRBJ2-2, is DVKVTQSSRYLVKRTGEKVFLECVQDMDHENMFWYRQDPGLGLRLIYFSYDVKMKEKGDIPEGYSVSREKKERFSLILESASTNQTSMYLCASSYDGGGTGELFFGEGSRLTVL.

This clonotype was seen at least ten times. The CDR3 spells CASSQPKDTQYF. CDR3 coding DNA: TGTGCCAGCAGTCAGCCGAAAGATACGCAGTATTTT. This chain connects TRBV12-3 or TRBV12-4 to TRBJ2-3, with D unresolved. V lost 5 bases and J 5 bases, leaving 8 bases between the germline ends. The CDR3 extends over 12 amino acids.

This clonotype was counted between two and nine times. The V and J genes are TRBV7-9 and TRBJ2-7; 8 nucleotides match TRBD1. The CDR3 has 14 amino acids. V was clipped by 4 bases and J by 3 bases; unmatched bases: 5. From germline, CDR1 is SEHNR and CDR2 FQNEAQ (reference sequence). CDR3 residues: CASSSRDRLYEQYF. CDR3 sequence (DNA): TGTGCCAGCAGCTCCCGGGACAGGCTCTACGAGCAGTACTTC.

The chain joins TRBV12-3 or TRBV12-4 to TRBJ2-7; TRBD2 agrees at 10 bases. This CDR3 is built from 15 residues. J gave up 1 base and V 7 bases, and 7 bases lay outside the gene matches. In DNA form, the CDR3 reads TGTGCCAGCACCCATGGGACTAGCGTGTCCTACGAGCAGTACTTC. Protein sequence: CASTHGTSVSYEQYF.

This clonotype was observed many times. The rearrangement uses TRBV2 and TRBJ2-1; 8 bases agree with TRBD2. The CDR3 sequence is 17 residues long. Trimming at V came to 6 bases and at J to 5 bases, leaving 15 bases not matched to a gene. Germline V gene data show CDR1 as SNHLY and CDR2 as FYNNEI. The CDR3 nucleotides are TGTGCCAGCAGAGCTCCGGGACTAGAGGCGGTCAACAATGAGCAGTTCTTC. Translation gives CASRAPGLEAVNNEQFF.

This clonotype occurred a few times. V and J are TRBV6-1 and TRBJ2-1, with D perhaps TRBD1 or TRBD2 (5 bases each). CDR1 is MNHNS and CDR2 is SASEGT in the germline V gene. Trimming took off 8 bases at V and 1 base at J, with 12 bases between the two ends. This CDR3 spans 14 amino acids. CDR3 region: CASGLPGSYNEQFF. The CDR3 region has the DNA TGTGCCAGCGGACTCCCAGGGTCCTACAATGAGCAGTTCTTC.

With regard to this clonotype: Given a much more abundant clone one base away, this may be a read error. The chain joins TRBV28 to TRBJ2-1; 8 positions match TRBD1. CDR3 size: 14 residues. Germline V gene data show CDR1 as MDHEN and CDR2 as SYDVKM. CDR3 region: CASSDQGANNEQLF. The CDR3 coding sequence is TGTGCCAGCAGTGATCAGGGGGCTAACAATGAGCAGCTCTTC.

In this sample, this clonotype turned up many times. The chain carries TRBV10-3 and TRBJ1-1, with unresolved D. The germline V gene encodes CDR1 ENHRY and CDR2 SYGVKD. The CDR3 totals 12 residues. V lost 5 bases and J 3 bases, leaving 7 bases between the germline ends. DNA for the CDR3: TGTGCCATCAGTCGCCCGGACACTGAAGCTTTCTTT. Translation gives CAISRPDTEAFF.

This clonotype has a count of ten or more. The rearrangement uses TRBV20-1 and TRBJ2-7, with TRBD1 matching 8 bases. The CDR3 extends over 13 amino acids. Germline loops: CDR1 DFQATT, CDR2 SNEGSKA (reference sequence). V gave up 4 bases and J gave up 4 bases; unmatched junction bases: 6. CDR3 residues: CSATGGAGYEQYF. The DNA for the CDR3 is TGCAGTGCTACAGGGGGCGCGGGATACGAGCAGTACTTC.